The sample holds many counts of the clone carrying this TCR beta chain. What it binds is unknown. The data were obtained in a study of CD8 T cells in ankylosing spondylitis. CDR3 size: 16 residues. Trimming pared 0 bases from V and 10 bases from J, leaving 16 bases between. Germline V lookup: CDR1 MGHRA, CDR2 YSYEKL. For TCR beta, libraries came from quantitative 5'-RACE with molecular barcodes. TCRdb re-called the 5' RACE reads with MiXCR, one entry per CDR3 protein. The data show a few hundred thousand distinct CDR3 sequences, more than 15% seen once. Study-wide results and caveats: Researchers reportedly found disease-linked clones significantly enriched in matched ankylosing spondylitis synovial fluid. Disease-linked clones displayed a CD8+ phenotype and appeared relatively rarely in peripheral blood.

Sample: blood, either unsorted or a sorted T cell fraction (not recorded which). The chain is built from TRBV4-1 and TRBJ1-6; a possible D gene is TRBD1 (5 bases). This TCR came from a male donor with ankylosing spondylitis or in good health (not recorded which). CDR3 bases: TGCGCCAGCAGCCAAGAGGGGACCGGGGGTGGATCACCCCTCCACTTT. It yields the protein CASSQEGTGGGSPLHF.